This T cell receptor (beta chain) was profiled in a study of early T cells in non-severe SARS-CoV-2 infection. Study-level background: From unsorted whole blood, bulk RNA was sequenced, and the chains remained unpaired.

The CDR3 consists of 13 residues. Trimming at V came to 5 bases and at J to 5 bases, leaving 2 bases not matched to a gene. Individually, cDNA molecules had unique molecular identifiers attached to them. TCRdb ran MiXCR on the 5' RACE reads and lists one entry per CDR3 protein. Of approximately 20,000 distinct CDR3 sequences listed, about 5% are singletons. This chain links TRBV12-3 or TRBV12-4 with TRBJ1-1; 10 bases match TRBD1. This TCR derives from an adult who was a healthcare worker with PCR-confirmed SARS-CoV-2 infection or an uninfected control (not recorded which). Sequencing input: whole blood. The CDR3 nucleotides are TGTGCCAGCAGTAGACAGGGGGCTACTGAAGCTTTCTTT. It encodes CASSRQGATEAFF.